This T cell receptor beta chain comes out of a study of human T cells and chemical hapten exposure. As for time point: pre-sensitization, week 0. Treatment defined: therapeutic diphenylcyclopropenone sensitization with weekly scalp DPC. The V gene's germline CDR1 is SGHAT and CDR2 FQNNGV. The CDR3 extends over 17 amino acids. V shed 5 bases and J 1 base; nucleotides not matched to a gene: 11. Original data processing: From approximately 20,000 to 700,000 TCRs were found per sample, with a median of around 96,000. TCRdb recomputed calls from the RACE reads with MiXCR, one row per CDR3 protein. It is TCRdb's table, rather than the study itself, that gives the V and J calls and clone size. The table includes around 120,000 distinct CDR3 sequences, 13% detected once.

Here the sequenced sample was whole blood, taken in connection with sensitization to the hapten diphenylcyclopropenone (DPC). The V and J genes are TRBV11-2 and TRBJ2-7, with 10 nucleotides matching TRBD1. The source is a woman aged 18-29 years with alopecia areata. Some clones in this sample may be carry-over from other donors' samples. The CDR3 nucleotides read TGTGCCAGCAGCCTACCCCGGGACAGGGGATCATCCTACGAGCAGTACTTC. It translates to CASSLPRDRGSSYEQYF.